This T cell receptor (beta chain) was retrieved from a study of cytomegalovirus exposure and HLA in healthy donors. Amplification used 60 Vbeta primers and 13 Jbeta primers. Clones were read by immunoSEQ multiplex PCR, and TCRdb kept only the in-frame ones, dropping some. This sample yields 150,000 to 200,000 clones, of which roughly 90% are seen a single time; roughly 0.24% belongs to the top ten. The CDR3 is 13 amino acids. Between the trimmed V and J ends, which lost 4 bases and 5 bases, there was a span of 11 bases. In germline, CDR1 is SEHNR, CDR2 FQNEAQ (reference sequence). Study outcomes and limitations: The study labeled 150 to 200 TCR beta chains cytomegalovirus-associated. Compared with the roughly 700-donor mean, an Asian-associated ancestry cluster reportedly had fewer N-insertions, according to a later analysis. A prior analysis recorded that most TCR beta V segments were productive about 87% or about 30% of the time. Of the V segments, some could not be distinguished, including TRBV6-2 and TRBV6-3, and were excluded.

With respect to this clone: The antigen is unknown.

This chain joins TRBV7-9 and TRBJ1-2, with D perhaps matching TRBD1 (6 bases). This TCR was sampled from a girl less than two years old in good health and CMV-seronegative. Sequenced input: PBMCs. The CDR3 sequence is CASSSTRGYGYTF. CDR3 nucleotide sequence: TGTGCCAGCAGCTCCACAAGGGGGTATGGCTACACCTTC.